The 20 T cell receptor beta chains in this list originate from one sample, sequenced in a study of prognosis after radiotherapy for stage I lung cancer. Using two-round multiplex PCR, the authors amplified TCR beta CDR3 from genomic DNA. First-round PCR used primers specific to each TRBV and TRBJ gene. TCRdb reprocessed the multiplex PCR reads via MiXCR and lists one record per CDR3 protein. The sample holds tens of thousands of distinct CDR3 sequences, less than 35% seen once. Sequenced material: PBMCs, taken before or after stereotactic body radiation therapy (not recorded which). The receptors come from a donor aged 50 or older with non-small cell lung cancer.

This clonotype was counted many times. The chain uses TRBV6-2 or TRBV6-3 and TRBJ2-5; TRBD2 aligns across 11 bases. V was clipped by 5 bases and J by 2 bases; unmatched bases: 4. Germline CDR1 and CDR2: MNHEY and SVGEGT. This CDR3 is 15 amino acids long. The DNA for the CDR3 is TGTGCCAGCAGTGACGGGACTAGCGGTCAAGAGACCCAGTACTTC. It encodes CASSDGTSGQETQYF.

In this sample, this clonotype turned up many times. V is TRBV9 and J is TRBJ2-7; TRBD2 might be the D (5 bases). The CDR3 covers 15 residues. The V and J ends lost 0 bases and 2 bases respectively, with 12 bases between them. Germline assignment: CDR1 SGDLS and CDR2 YYNGEE. Written as DNA, the CDR3 is TGTGCCAGCAGCGTAGAGGGAACCGGGGCCTACGAGCAGTACTTC. It is translated as CASSVEGTGAYEQYF.

Ten or more counts support this clonotype. This chain connects TRBV2 to TRBJ2-7; D possibly uses TRBD1 or TRBD2 (5 bases each). Germline V gene data show CDR1 as SNHLY and CDR2 as FYNNEI. The CDR3 is 11 amino acids. Deletions cut 4 bases from V and 7 bases from J, with 8 bases between. In nucleotides, the CDR3 is TGTGCCAGCAGTGTCGAGGGGGAGCAGTACTTC. It yields the protein CASSVEGEQYF.

This clonotype was picked up many times. This rearrangement joins TRBV6-2 or TRBV6-3 to TRBJ2-2; D unclear. V lost 5 bases to trimming and J lost 4 bases, with 11 bases between them. The CDR3 extends over 14 amino acids. Germline values: CDR1 MNHEY, CDR2 SVGEGT. CDR3 coding DNA: TGTGCCAGCAGTGAAAATTTCGGCACCGGGGAGCTGTTTTTT. It specifies CASSENFGTGELFF.

The sample holds one count of this clonotype. A much larger clone is a single base away; this may be a read error. The V and J genes are TRBV7-2 and TRBJ2-3; D remains ambiguous. Trimming removed 5 bases from V and 5 bases from J, with 14 bases in between. The CDR3 consists of 14 residues. The germline CDR1 and CDR2 sequences are SGHTA and FQGNSA. In DNA form, the CDR3 reads TGTGCCAGCAGCCCGACCTTCGGAGTAGATACGCAGTATTTT. Translation: CASSPTFGVDTQYF.

This clonotype was seen repeatedly, ten times or more. One end of the junction is discordant with germline, which a read error may explain. The rearrangement uses TRBV6-1 and TRBJ2-1; perhaps D is TRBD1 or TRBD2 (6 bases each). The CDR3 has 12 amino acids. Germline V CDR1 and CDR2: MNHNS, SASEGT. CDR3 in DNA: TGTGCCAGCAGGGAGGGGAGCCGGGGGCCCCTCTTC. Translating gives CASREGSRGPLF.

The genes are TRBV7-2 and TRBJ2-2; no reliable D call. The V gene lost 0 bases and the J gene lost 7 bases, with 12 bases spanning the gap. CDR1 and CDR2 from the germline V gene are SGHTA and FQGNSA. This CDR3 contains 15 residues. Written as DNA, the CDR3 is TGTGCCAGCAGCTTAGCAGCCGTCAGAGACGGGGAGCTGTTTTTT. Its translation: CASSLAAVRDGELFF.

This clonotype was counted at least ten times. This chain joins TRBV7-9 and TRBJ2-6, with TRBD2 identical over 9 bases. CDR3 length equals 19 residues. Germline CDR1 SEHNR, CDR2 FQNEAQ (reference sequence). The trim removed 5 bases at V and 0 bases at J, leaving 11 bases unmatched. CDR3 protein: CASSPFPGGRASGANVLTF. In nucleotides, the CDR3 is TGTGCCAGCAGCCCCTTTCCTGGCGGGAGGGCCTCTGGGGCCAACGTCCTGACTTTC.

As concerns this clonotype: This sequence may be a read error, since a much larger clone differs from it by one base. The chain has TRBV7-3 and TRBJ2-5, with TRBD2 identical over 7 bases. The V gene's germline CDR1 is SGHTA and CDR2 FQGTGA. V dropped 0 bases and J dropped 5; count of bases not matched to a gene: 18. CDR3 length: 19 amino acids. This chain's CDR3 is CASSLTSGLAVGVRETQYF. DNA for the CDR3: TGTGCCAGCAGCTTAACTAGTGGGCTAGCGGTGGGAGTCCGGGAGACCCAGTACTTC.

This clonotype was observed many times. The chain joins TRBV7-2 to TRBJ2-3; D is unclear. V lost 2 bases and J lost 2, with 11 bases in between. CDR3 size: 15 residues. Germline V CDR1 and CDR2: SGHTA, FQGNSA. CDR3: CASSLLARPTDTQYF. Written as DNA, the CDR3 is TGTGCCAGCAGCTTATTAGCCCGACCCACAGATACGCAGTATTTT. Variable domain in full (rest from reference TRBV7-2 and TRBJ2-3): GAGVSQSPSNKVTEKGKDVELRCDPISGHTALYWYRQSLGQGLEFLIYFQGNSAPDKSGLPSDRFSAERTGGSVSTLTIQRTQQEDSAVYLCASSLLARPTDTQYFGPGTRLTVL.

The chain employs TRBV9 and TRBJ2-2; 8 nucleotides agree with TRBD2. J was trimmed by 4 bases and V by 2 bases; bases with no gene match: 4. The V gene's germline CDR1 is SGDLS and CDR2 YYNGEE. This CDR3 is 15 amino acids long. The CDR3 loop is CASSVFGRGTGELFF. CDR3 nucleotides: TGTGCCAGCAGCGTCTTCGGGAGGGGCACCGGGGAGCTGTTTTTT.

Remarks on this clonotype: A read error is possible here, since a much larger clone lies one base away. The CDR3 DNA follows: TGTGCCAGCAGTTGGCGGGATGGCCAGTACTTC. Translation: CASSWRDGQYF. This rearrangement joins TRBV28 to TRBJ2-5, with a possible D match to TRBD2 (6 bases). V gave up 4 bases and J gave up 10 bases, with 10 bases separating them. CDR1 and CDR2 from the germline V gene are MDHEN and SYDVKM. The CDR3 length is 11 residues. Full variable domain (rest looked up from reference TRBV28 and TRBJ2-5): DVKVTQSSRYLVKRTGEKVFLECVQDMDHENMFWYRQDPGLGLRLIYFSYDVKMKEKGDIPEGYSVSREKKERFSLILESASTNQTSMYLCASSWRDGQYFGPGTRLLVL.

This clonotype came up many times. This may be a read error, as it is one base from a much larger clone. The chain combines TRBV6-1 with TRBJ1-6; D gene uncertain. Germline assignment: CDR1 MNHNS and CDR2 SASEGT. V was shortened by 8 bases and J by 9 bases, with 11 bases between the two germline ends. The CDR3 is 12 residues long. CDR3 DNA sequence: TGTGCCAGCGGGTCGTGTTTTTCACCCCTCCACTTT. Translating gives CASGSCFSPLHF.

This clonotype occurred many times. The chain links TRBV18 to TRBJ1-2, with D hard to call. Germline lookup yields CDR1 KGHSH and CDR2 LQKENI. Trimming cost V 4 bases and J 0 bases, with 12 bases left between them. The CDR3 has 15 amino acids. CDR3 in DNA: TGTGCCAGCTCACAAGGTCAGGCATCTAACTATGGCTACACCTTC. Translation: CASSQGQASNYGYTF. Looking up the rest from reference TRBV18 and TRBJ1-2 gives the full variable domain: NAGVMQNPRHLVRRRGQEARLRCSPMKGHSHVYWYRQLPEEGLKFMVYLQKENIIDESGMPKERFSAEFPKEGPSILRIQQVVRGDSAAYFCASSQGQASNYGYTFGSGTRLTVV.

In its sample, this clonotype was seen many times. The chain joins TRBV7-9 to TRBJ2-3; 14 nucleotides match TRBD2. Trimming at V came to 8 bases and at J to 5 bases, leaving 9 bases not matched to a gene. Germline-derived CDR1 and CDR2 are SEHNR and FQNEAQ (reference sequence). The CDR3 sequence is 16 residues long. CDR3 bases: TGTGCCAGCGGAGCGGGGACTAGCGGGAGAATAGATACGCAGTATTTT. This encodes CASGAGTSGRIDTQYF.

The chain joins TRBV6-1 to TRBJ2-3, with D perhaps matching TRBD2 (5 bases). Germline lookup yields CDR1 MNHNS and CDR2 SASEGT. V shed 2 bases and J shed 5 bases, with 17 bases lying between them. This CDR3 spans 16 amino acids. The CDR3 bases are TGTGCCAGCAGTGAAATGGGTGGGGAACTAGGAGATACGCAGTATTTT. As protein: CASSEMGGELGDTQYF.

This clonotype was seen a few times. V gene TRBV5-4 combines with J gene TRBJ2-3; 11 positions agree with TRBD2. CDR3 length: 16 amino acids. V gave up 3 bases and J gave up 0 bases; unmatched junction bases: 3. Germline V gene sequence: CDR1 SGHNT, CDR2 YYREEE (reference sequence). The CDR3 nucleotides are TGTGCCAGCAGCTCGCGACTAGCGGGAAGCACAGATACGCAGTATTTT. This codes for CASSSRLAGSTDTQYF.

The chain joins TRBV20-1 to TRBJ2-5, with TRBD2 matching over 7 bases. The CDR3 is 14 residues long. Unmatched junction bases numbered 14, after V lost 8 bases and J lost 5 bases. In germline, CDR1 is DFQATT, CDR2 SNEGSKA (reference sequence). In nucleotides, the CDR3 is TGCAGTCCCGGGGGGACTGCGGTAACGGAGACCCAGTACTTC. Translated, it gives CSPGGTAVTETQYF.

A single count supports this clonotype. The chain links TRBV5-1 to TRBJ2-7, with D unclear. This CDR3 contains 15 residues. The V end was cut by 4 bases, the J end by 0 bases, with 14 bases between. Germline CDR1 is SGHRS and CDR2 is YFSETQ. CDR3 sequence (DNA): TGCGCCAGCAGCCCAGCGTGCTGGGACTCCTACGAGCAGTACTTC. Translating gives CASSPACWDSYEQYF.

This chain joins TRBV12-3 or TRBV12-4 and TRBJ1-1, with unresolved D. Trimming cost V 0 bases and J 2 bases, with 16 bases left between them. The CDR3 extends over 17 amino acids. CDR3 nucleotide sequence: TGTGCCAGCAGTTTAGCATGGCGGACCAAACGAAACACTGAAGCTTTCTTT. It specifies CASSLAWRTKRNTEAFF.